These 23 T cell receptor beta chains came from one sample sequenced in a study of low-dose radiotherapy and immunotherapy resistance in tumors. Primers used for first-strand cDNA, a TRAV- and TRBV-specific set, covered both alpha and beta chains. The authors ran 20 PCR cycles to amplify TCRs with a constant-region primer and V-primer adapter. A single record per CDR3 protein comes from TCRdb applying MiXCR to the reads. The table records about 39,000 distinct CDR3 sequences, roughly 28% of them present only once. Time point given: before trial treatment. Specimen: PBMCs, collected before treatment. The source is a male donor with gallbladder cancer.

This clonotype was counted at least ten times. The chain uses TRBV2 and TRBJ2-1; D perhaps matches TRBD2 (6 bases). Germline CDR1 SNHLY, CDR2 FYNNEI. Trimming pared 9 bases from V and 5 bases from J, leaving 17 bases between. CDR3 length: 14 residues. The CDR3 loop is CASLLRGINNEQFF. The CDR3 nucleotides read TGTGCCAGTCTACTTCGGGGGATTAACAATGAGCAGTTCTTC.

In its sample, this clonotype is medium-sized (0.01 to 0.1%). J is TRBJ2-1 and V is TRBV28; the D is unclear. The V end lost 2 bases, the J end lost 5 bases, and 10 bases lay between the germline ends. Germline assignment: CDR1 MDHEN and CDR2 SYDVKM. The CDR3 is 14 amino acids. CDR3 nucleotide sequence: TGTGCCAGCAGTTTAGTTCGCGGAAACAATGAGCAGTTCTTC. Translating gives CASSLVRGNNEQFF.

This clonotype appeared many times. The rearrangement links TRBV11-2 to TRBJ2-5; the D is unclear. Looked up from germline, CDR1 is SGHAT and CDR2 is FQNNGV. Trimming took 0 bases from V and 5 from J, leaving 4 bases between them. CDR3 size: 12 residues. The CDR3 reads CASSLEAETQYF. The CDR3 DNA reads TGTGCCAGCAGCTTAGAGGCGGAGACCCAGTACTTC.

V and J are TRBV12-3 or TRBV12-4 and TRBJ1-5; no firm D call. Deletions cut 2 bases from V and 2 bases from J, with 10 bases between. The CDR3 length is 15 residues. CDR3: CASSLKGLGNQPQHF. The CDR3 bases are TGTGCCAGCAGTTTAAAAGGTTTAGGCAATCAGCCCCAGCATTTT.

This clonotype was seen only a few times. Written as DNA, the CDR3 is TGTGCCAGCAGTAGTGCTGATGGCTACCTTATGGCACCCCTCCACTTT. Its translation is CASSSADGYLMAPLHF. The rearrangement links TRBV28 to TRBJ1-6; D gene uncertain. V was pared by 5 bases and J by 11 bases, with 22 bases between. The V gene's germline CDR1 is MDHEN and CDR2 SYDVKM. The CDR3 contains 16 residues.

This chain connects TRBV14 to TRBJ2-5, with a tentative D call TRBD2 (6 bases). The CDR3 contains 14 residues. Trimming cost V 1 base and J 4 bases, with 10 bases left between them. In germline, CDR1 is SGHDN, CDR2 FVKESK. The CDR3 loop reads CASSQGSGRETQYF. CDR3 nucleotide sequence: TGTGCCAGCAGCCAAGGTAGCGGAAGAGAGACCCAGTACTTC.

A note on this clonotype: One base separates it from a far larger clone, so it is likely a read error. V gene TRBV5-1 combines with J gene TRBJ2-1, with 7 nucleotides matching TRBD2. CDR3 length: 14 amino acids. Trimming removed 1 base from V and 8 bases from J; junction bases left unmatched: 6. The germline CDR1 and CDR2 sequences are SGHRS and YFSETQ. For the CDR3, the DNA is TGCGCCAGCAGCTTGATTGGCGGGGGAGATGAGCAGTTCTTC. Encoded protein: CASSLIGGGDEQFF.

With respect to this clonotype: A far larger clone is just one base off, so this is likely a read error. In DNA, the CDR3 is TGCGCCAGCAGTCAATCGTCGGGGCAGGGAGACTACGAGCAGTTCTTC. Translation: CASSQSSGQGDYEQFF. The V gene is TRBV23-1, the J gene TRBJ2-1; D may be TRBD1 or TRBD2 (5 bases each). TRBV23-1 is an open reading frame whose function is uncertain. Trimming removed 0 bases at V and 10 bases at J, with 19 bases between. This CDR3 is built from 16 residues.

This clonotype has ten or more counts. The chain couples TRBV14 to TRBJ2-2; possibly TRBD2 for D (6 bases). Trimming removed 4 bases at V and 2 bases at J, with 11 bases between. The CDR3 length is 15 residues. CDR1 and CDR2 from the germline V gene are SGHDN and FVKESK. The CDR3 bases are TGTGCCAGCAGCCCCCCGGGAGTTAACACCGGGGAGCTGTTTTTT. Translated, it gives CASSPPGVNTGELFF.

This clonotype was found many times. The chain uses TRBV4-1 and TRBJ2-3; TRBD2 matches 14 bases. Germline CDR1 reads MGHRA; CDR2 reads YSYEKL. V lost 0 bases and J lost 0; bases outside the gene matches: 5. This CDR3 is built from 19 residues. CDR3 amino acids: CASSQDGTSGGLSTDTQYF. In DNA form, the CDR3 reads TGCGCCAGCAGCCAAGATGGGACTAGCGGGGGCCTTAGCACAGATACGCAGTATTTT.

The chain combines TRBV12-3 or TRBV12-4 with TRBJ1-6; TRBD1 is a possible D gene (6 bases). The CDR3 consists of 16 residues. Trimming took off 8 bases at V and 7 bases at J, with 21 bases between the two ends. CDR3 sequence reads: CASGRGLGASNSPLHF. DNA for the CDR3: TGTGCCAGCGGCCGGGGACTGGGGGCCTCCAATTCACCCCTCCACTTT.

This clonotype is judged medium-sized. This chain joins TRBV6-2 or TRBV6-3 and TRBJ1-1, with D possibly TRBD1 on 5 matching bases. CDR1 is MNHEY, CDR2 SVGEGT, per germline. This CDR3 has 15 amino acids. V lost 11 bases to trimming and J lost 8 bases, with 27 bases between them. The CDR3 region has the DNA TGTGCCGGCTTGGGGGGGACGCCCCCCCCTATCGAAGCTTTCTTT. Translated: CAGLGGTPPPIEAFF.

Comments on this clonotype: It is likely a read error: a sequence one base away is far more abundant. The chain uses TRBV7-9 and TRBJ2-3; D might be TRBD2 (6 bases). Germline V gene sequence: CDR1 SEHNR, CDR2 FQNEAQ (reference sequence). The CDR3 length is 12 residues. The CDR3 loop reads CASSPWGDMQYF. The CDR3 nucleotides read TGTGCCAGCAGCCCGTGGGGGGATATGCAGTATTTT.

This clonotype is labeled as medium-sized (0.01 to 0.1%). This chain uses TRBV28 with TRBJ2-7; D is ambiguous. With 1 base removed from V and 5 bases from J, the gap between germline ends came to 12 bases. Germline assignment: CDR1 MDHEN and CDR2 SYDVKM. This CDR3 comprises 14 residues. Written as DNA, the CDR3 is TGTGCCAGCAGTTTATCCCGGACGGTGGACGAGCAGTACTTC. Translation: CASSLSRTVDEQYF.

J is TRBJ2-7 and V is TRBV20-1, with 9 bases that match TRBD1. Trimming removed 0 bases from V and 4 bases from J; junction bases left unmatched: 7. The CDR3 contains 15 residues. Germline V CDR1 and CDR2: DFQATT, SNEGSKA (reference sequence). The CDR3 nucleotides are TGCAGTGCTAGAGATCGGGACAGGGTGTTTTACGAGCAGTACTTC. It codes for CSARDRDRVFYEQYF.

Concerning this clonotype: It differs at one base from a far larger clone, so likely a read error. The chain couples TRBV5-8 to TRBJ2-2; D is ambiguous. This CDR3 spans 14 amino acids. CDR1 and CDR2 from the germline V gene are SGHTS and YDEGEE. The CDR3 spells CAGSLDGVGRELFF. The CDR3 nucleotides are TGTGCCGGCAGCTTGGACGGTGTGGGCCGGGAGCTGTTTTTT.

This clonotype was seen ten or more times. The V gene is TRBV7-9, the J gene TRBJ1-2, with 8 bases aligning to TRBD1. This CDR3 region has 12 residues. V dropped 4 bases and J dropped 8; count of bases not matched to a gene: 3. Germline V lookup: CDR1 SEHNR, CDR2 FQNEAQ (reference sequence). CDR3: CASSWTGKGYTF. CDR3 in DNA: TGTGCCAGCAGCTGGACAGGGAAGGGCTACACCTTC.

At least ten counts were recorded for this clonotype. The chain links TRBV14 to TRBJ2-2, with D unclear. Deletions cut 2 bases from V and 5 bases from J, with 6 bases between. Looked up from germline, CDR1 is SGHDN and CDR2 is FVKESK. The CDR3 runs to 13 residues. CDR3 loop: CASSQTATGELFF. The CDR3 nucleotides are TGTGCCAGCAGCCAAACAGCGACCGGGGAGCTGTTTTTT.

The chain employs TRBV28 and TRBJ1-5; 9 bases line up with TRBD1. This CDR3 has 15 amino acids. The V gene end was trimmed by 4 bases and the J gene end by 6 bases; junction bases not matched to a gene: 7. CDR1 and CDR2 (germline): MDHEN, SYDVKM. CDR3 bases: TGTGCCAGCAGTTCATCCGGGACAGGGTTTCAGCCCCAGCATTTT. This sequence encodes CASSSSGTGFQPQHF.

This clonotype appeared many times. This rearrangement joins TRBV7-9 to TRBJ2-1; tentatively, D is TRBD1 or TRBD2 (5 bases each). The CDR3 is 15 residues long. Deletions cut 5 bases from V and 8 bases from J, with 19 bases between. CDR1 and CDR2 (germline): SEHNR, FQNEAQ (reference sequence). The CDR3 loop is CASSLRDPGRDEQFF. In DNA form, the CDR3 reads TGTGCCAGCAGCCTCCGGGACCCAGGACGTGATGAGCAGTTCTTC. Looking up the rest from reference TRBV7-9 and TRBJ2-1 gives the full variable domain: DTGVSQNPRHKITKRGQNVTFRCDPISEHNRLYWYRQTLGQGPEFLTYFQNEAQLEKSRLLSDRFSAERPKGSFSTLEIQRTEQGDSAMYLCASSLRDPGRDEQFFGPGTRLTVL.

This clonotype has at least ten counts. This CDR3 is CASSFGSGGAQETQYF. DNA for the CDR3: TGTGCCAGCAGCTTTGGTAGCGGGGGGGCCCAAGAGACCCAGTACTTC. J is TRBJ2-5 and V is TRBV5-4, with 11 bases identical to TRBD2. The CDR3 contains 16 residues. CDR1 and CDR2 (germline): SGHNT, YYREEE (reference sequence). V gave up 2 bases and J gave up 1 base; unmatched junction bases: 4.

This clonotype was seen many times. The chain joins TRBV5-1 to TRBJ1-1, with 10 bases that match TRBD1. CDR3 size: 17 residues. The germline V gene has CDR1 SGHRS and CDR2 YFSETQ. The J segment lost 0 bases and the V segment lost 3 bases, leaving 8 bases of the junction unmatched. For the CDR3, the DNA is TGCGCCAGCAGCTCTTCCCCGGGACAGGGGATGAACACTGAAGCTTTCTTT. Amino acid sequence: CASSSSPGQGMNTEAFF.

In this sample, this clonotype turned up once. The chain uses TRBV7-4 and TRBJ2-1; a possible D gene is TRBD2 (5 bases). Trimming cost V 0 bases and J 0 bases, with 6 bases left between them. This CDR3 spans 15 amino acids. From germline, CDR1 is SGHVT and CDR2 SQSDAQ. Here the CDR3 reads CASSLAGSSYNEQFF. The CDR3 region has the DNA TGTGCCAGCAGCTTAGCGGGGAGCTCCTACAATGAGCAGTTCTTC.